Below, 30 T cell receptor beta chains from the same sample are listed, as sequenced in a study of blood T cell repertoires in COVID-19. Using immunoSEQ multiplex PCR, the repertoire was profiled, and TCRdb retains in-frame clones only, with some absent. The sample consists of approximately 280,000 clones, approximately 90% of them appearing once. Sequenced input: peripheral blood. The source of these receptors is a man aged 40-55 years with acute or convalescent COVID-19.

The chain combines TRBV24-1 with TRBJ1-1; D call uncertain. The length of the CDR3 is 11 residues. Germline CDR1 and CDR2: KGHDR and SFDVKD. V was clipped by 9 bases and J by 6 bases, with 10 bases between them. In DNA, the CDR3 is TGTGCCACCGCGTTCGGGGCTGAAGCTTTCTTT. Amino acids: CATAFGAEAFF.

The V and J genes are TRBV14 and TRBJ2-1; 11 positions agree with TRBD2. V lost 2 bases, J lost 10 bases, and 7 bases stayed unmatched. Germline V lookup: CDR1 SGHDN, CDR2 FVKESK. The CDR3 totals 15 residues. CDR3 amino acids: CASSQFTSGGGEQFF. The CDR3 DNA reads as TGTGCCAGCAGCCAATTCACTAGCGGGGGTGGGGAGCAGTTCTTC.

The rearrangement uses TRBV5-1 and TRBJ2-1; D not resolved. Trimming pared 0 bases from V and 2 bases from J, leaving 6 bases between. This CDR3 has 14 residues. CDR1 SGHRS and CDR2 YFSETQ come from the germline V gene. The CDR3 reads CASSLATTYNEQFF. As DNA, the CDR3 is TGCGCCAGCAGCTTGGCTACCACCTACAATGAGCAGTTCTTC.

The V and J genes are TRBV28 and TRBJ1-6, with TRBD1 identical over 7 bases. Germline-derived CDR1 and CDR2 are MDHEN and SYDVKM. The CDR3 totals 15 residues. With V trimmed by 7 bases and J by 9 bases, 12 bases remained unmatched. The CDR3 reads CASTPAGTAFSPLHF. The CDR3 DNA sequence: TGTGCCAGCACCCCAGCAGGGACAGCCTTTTCACCCCTCCACTTT.

This chain links TRBV7-6 with TRBJ2-2, with D tentatively TRBD2 (6 bases). Germline CDR1 and CDR2: SGHVS and FNYEAQ. V was cut by 5 bases and J by 6 bases, with 22 bases left in between. The CDR3 spans 17 residues. The CDR3 DNA reads as TGTGCCAGCAGCCCCTCCCTGGAGGGGCCTACTCCCGGGGAGCTGTTTTTT. It specifies CASSPSLEGPTPGELFF.

This chain connects TRBV11-2 to TRBJ1-1; D gene ambiguous. This CDR3 spans 11 amino acids. Germline loops: CDR1 SGHAT, CDR2 FQNNGV. V was trimmed by 5 bases and J by 5 bases, leaving 6 bases between them. The CDR3 nucleotides read TGTGCCAGCAGCCCGGTTACTGAAGCTTTCTTT. Translated, it gives CASSPVTEAFF.

The genes are TRBV10-3 and TRBJ1-3; D unresolved. Trimming pared 9 bases from V and 0 bases from J, leaving 9 bases between. Per the germline V gene, CDR1 is ENHRY and CDR2 is SYGVKD. This CDR3 spans 13 amino acids. The CDR3 loop is CAIGANSGNTIYF. The DNA of the CDR3 is TGTGCCATTGGTGCGAACTCTGGAAACACCATATATTTT.

Written as DNA, the CDR3 is TGTGCCAGCAGCTTGGGCGGGGGCACCTACAATGAGCAGTTCTTC. Translation gives CASSLGGGTYNEQFF. The chain has TRBV7-6 and TRBJ2-1; D is possibly TRBD2 (7 bases). V lost 3 bases to trimming and J lost 2 bases, with 11 bases between them. CDR1 SGHVS and CDR2 FNYEAQ come from the germline V gene. The CDR3 runs to 15 residues.

The chain carries TRBV11-2 and TRBJ2-7, with a tentative D call TRBD1 (5 bases). The V and J ends lost 5 bases and 5 bases respectively, with 16 bases between them. Germline V gene sequence: CDR1 SGHAT, CDR2 FQNNGV. The CDR3 is made up of 14 amino acids. CDR3 sequence: CASSLAHQGNEQYF. CDR3 DNA sequence: TGTGCCAGCAGCCTTGCCCACCAGGGAAACGAGCAGTACTTC.

This chain joins TRBV14 and TRBJ1-3; D is unclear. In germline, CDR1 is SGHDN, CDR2 FVKESK. This CDR3 has 16 amino acids. V was trimmed by 0 bases and J by 0 bases, leaving 9 bases between them. CDR3 loop: CASSQEGSYSGNTIYF. CDR3 nucleotide sequence: TGTGCCAGCAGCCAAGAGGGGAGTTACTCTGGAAACACCATATATTTT.

The chain joins TRBV15 to TRBJ2-3, with TRBD2 identical over 8 bases. With 5 bases clipped from V and 0 bases from J, the junction kept 4 bases outside the gene matches. Germline CDR1 and CDR2: LNHNV and YYDKDF (reference sequence). This CDR3 is built from 15 residues. The CDR3 nucleotides are TGTGCCACCAGCCGGGGGGGGACTAGCACAGATACGCAGTATTTT. Amino acid sequence: CATSRGGTSTDTQYF.

Here the CDR3 DNA reads TGTGCCAGCAGTGTCTCAAGCAGGAATCAGCCCCAGCATTTT. It yields the protein CASSVSSRNQPQHF. The J gene is TRBJ1-5, the V gene TRBV2; D is undetermined. Trimming took 4 bases from V and 4 from J, leaving 11 bases between them. CDR3 length: 14 residues. Per the germline V gene, CDR1 is SNHLY and CDR2 is FYNNEI.

Of note for this clone: This same CDR3 is encoded by further DNA sequences in the sample. This rearrangement joins TRBV3-1 (or the pseudogene TRBV3-2) to TRBJ1-1; the D is unclear. The V gene's germline CDR1 is LGHDT and CDR2 YNNKEL (reference sequence). V was trimmed by 2 bases and J by 8 bases, leaving 6 bases between them. The CDR3 is made up of 11 amino acids. The CDR3 here is CASSQSSEAFF. DNA for the CDR3: TGTGCCAGCAGCCAATCTTCGGAAGCTTTCTTT.

This chain links TRBV14 with TRBJ2-1; no definite D call. The CDR3 is 16 residues long. The germline CDR1 and CDR2 sequences are SGHDN and FVKESK. V was trimmed by 1 base and J by 7 bases, leaving 17 bases between them. CDR3 bases: TGTGCCAGCAGCCAAGGGGTCTCAACGAGGCTGAATGAGCAGTTCTTC. Residues: CASSQGVSTRLNEQFF. The full variable domain, with the rest looked up from reference TRBV14 and TRBJ2-1, is EAGVTQFPSHSVIEKGQTVTLRCDPISGHDNLYWYRRVMGKEIKFLLHFVKESKQDESGMPNNRFLAERTGGTYSTLKVQPAELEDSGVYFCASSQGVSTRLNEQFFGPGTRLTVL.

The chain carries TRBV5-8 and TRBJ1-6, with 8 bases aligning to TRBD1. V was pared by 5 bases and J by 9 bases, with 10 bases of the junction left unmatched. The length of the CDR3 is 15 residues. Germline CDR1 is SGHTS and CDR2 is YDEGEE. This chain's CDR3 is CASRIHGTGRSPLHF. The CDR3 DNA reads TGTGCCAGCAGGATCCACGGGACAGGCCGTTCACCCCTCCACTTT.

This clone was picked up a small number of times. The chain links TRBV3-1 (or the pseudogene TRBV3-2) to TRBJ1-6, with D perhaps TRBD1 (5 bases). The CDR3 extends over 14 amino acids. V lost 3 bases to trimming and J lost 4 bases, with 7 bases between them. Germline V gene lookup returns CDR1 LGHDT and CDR2 YNNKEL (reference sequence). The CDR3 here is CASSQGQYNSPLHF. The DNA for the CDR3 is TGTGCCAGCAGCCAGGGGCAGTATAATTCACCCCTCCACTTT.

This sequence joins TRBV6-1 and TRBJ2-7, with 8 bases aligning to TRBD1. Trimming cost V 2 bases and J 3 bases; bases outside gene matches: 6. This CDR3 is built from 15 residues. In germline, CDR1 is MNHNS, CDR2 SASEGT. CDR3 DNA sequence: TGTGCCAGCAGTGAACCGGGACAGGTCTTCTACGAGCAGTACTTC. Its translation is CASSEPGQVFYEQYF.

V usage is TRBV7-9 and J usage is TRBJ1-2; a weak D match, TRBD1 (5 bases). CDR3 length: 12 amino acids. Germline-derived CDR1 and CDR2 are SEHNR and FQNEAQ (reference sequence). V dropped 11 bases and J dropped 8 bases, with 18 bases sitting between them. The CDR3 protein is CAGAGLADGYTF. The CDR3 DNA reads as TGTGCCGGCGCGGGACTCGCGGACGGCTACACCTTC.

This chain links TRBV9 with TRBJ2-1; no reliable D call. V was shortened by 1 base and J by 0 bases, with 8 bases between the two germline ends. The CDR3 extends over 15 amino acids. CDR1 is SGDLS and CDR2 is YYNGEE in the germline V gene. The CDR3 nucleotides are TGTGCCAGCAGCGTAACGGGTCTCTCCTACAATGAGCAGTTCTTC. Its translation is CASSVTGLSYNEQFF.

The chain employs TRBV6-6 and TRBJ1-3; the D is unclear. Germline V gene data show CDR1 as MNHNY and CDR2 as SVGAGI (reference sequence). The length of the CDR3 is 14 residues. The germline V and J ends were trimmed by 3 bases and 6 bases, with 12 bases remaining between them. CDR3 protein: CASSYGFEANTIYF. The DNA of the CDR3 is TGTGCCAGCAGTTATGGGTTTGAGGCAAACACCATATATTTT.

V usage is TRBV6-6 and J usage is TRBJ1-2; 7 nucleotides agree with TRBD1. Trimming at V came to 0 bases and at J to 7 bases, leaving 2 bases not matched to a gene. The germline CDR1 and CDR2 sequences are MNHNY and SVGAGI (reference sequence). This CDR3 is 13 amino acids long. The CDR3 spells CASSYSTGFGYTF. The CDR3 DNA is TGTGCCAGCAGTTACTCGACAGGGTTTGGCTACACCTTC.

V is TRBV19 and J is TRBJ2-1, with TRBD2 identical over 7 bases. CDR1 LNHDA and CDR2 SQIVND come from the germline V gene (reference sequence). The CDR3 has 13 amino acids. The V and J ends lost 5 bases and 7 bases, in that order; junction bases with no gene match: 5. This CDR3 is CASSFSGDNEQFF. Here the CDR3 DNA reads TGTGCCAGTAGTTTCAGCGGGGATAATGAGCAGTTCTTC. The variable domain in full, completed from reference TRBV19 and TRBJ2-1, reads DGGITQSPKYLFRKEGQNVTLSCEQNLNHDAMYWYRQDPGQGLRLIYYSQIVNDFQKGDIAEGYSVSREKKESFPLTVTSAQKNPTAFYLCASSFSGDNEQFFGPGTRLTVL.

The chain is built from TRBV6-5 and TRBJ1-2; no reliable D call. Per the germline V gene, CDR1 is MNHEY and CDR2 is SVGAGI. V shed 2 bases and J shed 6 bases, with 10 bases lying between them. The CDR3 is 13 residues long. In nucleotides, the CDR3 is TGTGCCAGCAGTTACCCCCAGGATCATGGCTACACCTTC. It is translated as CASSYPQDHGYTF.

This chain uses TRBV19 with TRBJ2-7, with TRBD1 matching 9 bases. The CDR3 sequence is 15 residues long. The V and J ends lost 6 bases and 2 bases, in that order; junction bases with no gene match: 8. Germline V gene sequence: CDR1 LNHDA, CDR2 SQIVND (reference sequence). CDR3 sequence (DNA): TGTGCCAGTAGCTCTCCGGGACAGGGCACCTACGAGCAGTACTTC. Its protein is CASSSPGQGTYEQYF.

The gene calls are TRBV5-1 and TRBJ2-2, with 10 positions matching TRBD1. The length of the CDR3 is 15 residues. Germline CDR1 and CDR2: SGHRS and YFSETQ. Trimming took 3 bases from V and 8 from J; bases not matched to a gene: 7. CDR3 loop: CASSWTGGYRGELFF. As DNA, the CDR3 is TGCGCCAGCAGCTGGACAGGGGGGTACAGAGGGGAGCTGTTTTTT.

The rearrangement uses TRBV12-5 and TRBJ2-7, with 10 nucleotides matching TRBD1. Germline V gives CDR1 LGHNT, CDR2 FRNRAP. Unmatched junction bases numbered 8, after V lost 4 bases and J lost 5 bases. The CDR3 is 15 residues long. Here the CDR3 DNA reads TGTGCTAGTGGTTCCCCCGGGACAGGGGTCCACGAGCAGTACTTC. Its protein product is CASGSPGTGVHEQYF.

The chain couples TRBV6-5 to TRBJ1-2; no definite D call. Germline CDR1 is MNHEY and CDR2 is SVGAGI. This CDR3 has 16 residues. V lost 2 bases to trimming and J lost 4 bases, with 17 bases between them. CDR3 loop: CASSYAAWEGSYGYTF. The CDR3 DNA reads as TGTGCCAGCAGTTACGCTGCCTGGGAGGGTTCCTATGGCTACACCTTC.

The chain is built from TRBV6-6 and TRBJ2-2; the D is unclear. Deletions cut 5 bases from V and 7 bases from J, with 8 bases between. The CDR3 loop spans 12 amino acids. The germline CDR1 and CDR2 sequences are MNHNY and SVGAGI (reference sequence). CDR3 in DNA: TGTGCCAGCAGTATAACTGGCGGGGAGCTGTTTTTT. The encoded protein is CASSITGGELFF.

This chain links TRBV7-9 with TRBJ2-5, with D tentatively TRBD1 (5 bases). Germline V gene sequence: CDR1 SEHNR, CDR2 FQNEAQ (reference sequence). The CDR3 is 14 residues long. Trimming shortened V by 5 bases and J by 7 bases, and 17 bases separated the two germline ends. The CDR3 bases are TGTGCCAGCAGCCCCGTCCGGCAGGGTGGGACCCAGTACTTC. Translated: CASSPVRQGGTQYF.

V and J are TRBV30 and TRBJ2-7; a weak D match, TRBD1 (6 bases). CDR3 length equals 14 residues. The V gene's germline CDR1 is GTSNPN and CDR2 SVGIG (reference sequence). V was clipped by 1 base and J by 0 bases, with 10 bases between them. The CDR3 sequence: CAWSDRESSYEQYF. The CDR3 nucleotides are TGTGCCTGGAGTGACAGGGAAAGCTCCTACGAGCAGTACTTC.